The clone carrying this T cell receptor beta chain was seen a single time. What it recognizes is unknown. The record originates from a study of cytomegalovirus exposure and HLA in healthy donors. This CDR3 region has 17 residues. V lost 0 bases, J lost 6 bases, and 18 bases lay in between. The germline CDR1 and CDR2 sequences are MGHRA and YSYEKL. Primers included in the PCR were 60 Vbeta and 13 Jbeta primers. The data were produced by immunoSEQ multiplex PCR, yet TCRdb's version contains in-frame clones alone and is incomplete. The data show some 150,000 clones, with 75% to 85% seen just once and roughly 4.5% held by the top ten. Study-level points and caveats: TCR beta sequences reportedly predicted the HLA-A and HLA-B alleles of most subjects accurately. In vitro testing confirmed a few CMV-associated chains as specific for CMV antigens.

The origin of this receptor is a woman between 18 and 29 years old in good health and CMV-seropositive. The material sequenced was PBMCs. This rearrangement joins TRBV4-1 to TRBJ1-3, with D tentatively TRBD1 (6 bases). The CDR3 region has the DNA TGCGCCAGCAGCCAAGAAGGCTCTGTACAGGGAAAAAACACCATATATTTT. Its protein product is CASSQEGSVQGKNTIYF.